These 18 T cell receptor beta chains came from one sample sequenced in a study of OX40 agonist ivuxolimab in advanced cancers. The table came from immunoSEQ multiplex PCR; TCRdb's copy has only in-frame clones and leaves some out. This table has approximately 77,000 clones, around 93% appearing once. The specimen comprised CD4+ or CD8+ T cells sorted from blood, sampled in a trial of the OX40 agonist ivuxolimab. Receptors were obtained from an adult with an advanced solid tumor such as melanoma, head and neck, liver or kidney cancer.

The V gene is TRBV19, the J gene TRBJ1-6; 9 bases are shared with TRBD1. The V gene end was trimmed by 10 bases and the J gene end by 7 bases; junction bases not matched to a gene: 8. Germline V gene lookup returns CDR1 LNHDA and CDR2 SQIVND (reference sequence). The CDR3 loop spans 14 amino acids. The CDR3 spells CATHPGQGNSPLHF. The CDR3 region has the DNA TGTGCCACTCACCCCGGACAGGGGAATTCACCCCTCCACTTT.

J is TRBJ1-2 and V is TRBV28; perhaps TRBD1 as D (6 bases). Germline values: CDR1 MDHEN, CDR2 SYDVKM. CDR3 length: 15 amino acids. Trimming shortened V by 1 base and J by 9 bases, and 18 bases separated the two germline ends. The CDR3 sequence is CASSLSGQRERSYTF. CDR3 nucleotides: TGTGCCAGCAGTTTATCAGGACAGAGGGAGAGGAGCTACACCTTC.

This chain uses TRBV5-1 with TRBJ2-1; 10 bases are a match to TRBD2. The V gene end was trimmed by 4 bases and the J gene end by 3 bases; junction bases not matched to a gene: 10. The CDR3 extends over 17 amino acids. Germline CDR1 SGHRS, CDR2 YFSETQ. The CDR3 DNA is TGCGCCAGCAGCCGATCTCTAGCGGGAGACCTCTACAATGAGCAGTTCTTC. Translating gives CASSRSLAGDLYNEQFF. The whole variable domain, filled in from reference TRBV5-1 and TRBJ2-1, reads KAGVTQTPRYLIKTRGQQVTLSCSPISGHRSVSWYQQTPGQGLQFLFEYFSETQRNKGNFPGRFSGRQFSNSRSEMNVSTLELGDSALYLCASSRSLAGDLYNEQFFGPGTRLTVL.

V gene TRBV7-2 combines with J gene TRBJ2-6, with D uncertain. This CDR3 has 16 amino acids. The V end lost 1 base, the J end lost 1 base, and 8 bases lay between the germline ends. The germline CDR1 and CDR2 sequences are SGHTA and FQGNSA. CDR3 nucleotides: TGTGCCAGCAGCTTAGAGGGCAGATCTGGGGCCAACGTCCTGACTTTC. Translated, it gives CASSLEGRSGANVLTF. Full variable domain (rest looked up from reference TRBV7-2 and TRBJ2-6): GAGVSQSPSNKVTEKGKDVELRCDPISGHTALYWYRQSLGQGLEFLIYFQGNSAPDKSGLPSDRFSAERTGGSVSTLTIQRTQQEDSAVYLCASSLEGRSGANVLTFGAGSRLTVL.

This clone was counted a few times. CDR3 amino acids: CASSLAGGGYEQYF. The CDR3, as DNA: TGCGCCAGCAGCTTGGCTGGGGGCGGCTACGAGCAGTACTTC. The gene calls are TRBV5-1 and TRBJ2-7; possibly TRBD1 for D (6 bases). Germline CDR1 is SGHRS and CDR2 is YFSETQ. The CDR3 loop spans 14 amino acids. The V gene lost 0 bases and the J gene lost 3 bases, with 10 bases spanning the gap.

The chain recombines TRBV5-4 with TRBJ1-4; D is perhaps TRBD1 (6 bases). V gave up 9 bases and J gave up 7 bases, with 22 bases separating them. The CDR3 has 15 amino acids. Germline CDR1 is SGHNT and CDR2 is YYREEE (reference sequence). The CDR3 DNA reads as TGTGCCACCTCGAGCACAGGGTACGGGAGTGAAAAACTGTTTTTT. This encodes CATSSTGYGSEKLFF.

The CDR3 is CASSLAPLSGNTIYF. CDR3 in DNA: TGCGCCAGCAGCTTGGCACCGCTCTCTGGAAACACCATATATTTT. The rearrangement uses TRBV5-1 and TRBJ1-3; D is uncertain. Trimming took off 0 bases at V and 0 bases at J, with 7 bases between the two ends. The CDR3 spans 15 residues. Germline V gene sequence: CDR1 SGHRS, CDR2 YFSETQ. Together with reference TRBV5-1 and TRBJ1-3, the CDR3 gives the full variable domain: KAGVTQTPRYLIKTRGQQVTLSCSPISGHRSVSWYQQTPGQGLQFLFEYFSETQRNKGNFPGRFSGRQFSNSRSEMNVSTLELGDSALYLCASSLAPLSGNTIYFGEGSWLTVV.

The rearrangement uses TRBV5-1 and TRBJ2-3; 15 bases are a match to TRBD2. The CDR3 runs to 20 residues. After removal of 0 bases from V and 2 bases from J, the junction contained 10 bases not matched to a gene. CDR1 and CDR2 from the germline V gene are SGHRS and YFSETQ. In DNA form, the CDR3 reads TGCGCCAGCAGCTTGGTAGGACTAGCGGGAGGGCCAAGAGCCACAGATACGCAGTATTTT. This encodes CASSLVGLAGGPRATDTQYF.

The chain carries TRBV5-4 and TRBJ1-2; no definite D call. The CDR3 loop spans 13 amino acids. Deletions cut 4 bases from V and 2 bases from J, with 9 bases between. Germline CDR1 reads SGHNT; CDR2 reads YYREEE (reference sequence). The CDR3 nucleotides are TGTGCCAGCAGCCTGGACGGAAACTATGGCTACACCTTC. Its protein product is CASSLDGNYGYTF.

The rearrangement links TRBV7-2 to TRBJ2-3; no definite D call. Germline V CDR1 and CDR2: SGHTA, FQGNSA. The V gene lost 5 bases and the J gene lost 7 bases, with 10 bases spanning the gap. CDR3 length equals 12 residues. CDR3 residues: CASSGSGHTQYF. As DNA, the CDR3 is TGTGCCAGCAGCGGATCAGGACATACGCAGTATTTT.

The chain is built from TRBV7-4 and TRBJ2-7; 7 bases are a match to TRBD2. This CDR3 spans 15 amino acids. J gave up 2 bases and V 6 bases, and 10 bases lay outside the gene matches. The germline V gene encodes CDR1 SGHVT and CDR2 SQSDAQ. CDR3 amino acids: CASRVGLAAAYEQYF. CDR3 nucleotide sequence: TGTGCCAGCAGGGTTGGGCTAGCGGCCGCCTACGAGCAGTACTTC.

This clone showed up just a few times. The chain couples TRBV6-4 to TRBJ2-3, with 7 bases aligning to TRBD2. The germline V gene encodes CDR1 MRHNA and CDR2 SNTAGT. This CDR3 is 16 amino acids long. J gave up 0 bases and V 7 bases, and 10 bases lay outside the gene matches. CDR3 region: CASTDLAVISTDTQYF. The DNA for the CDR3 is TGTGCCAGCACCGACCTAGCGGTTATAAGCACAGATACGCAGTATTTT.

The J gene is TRBJ2-5, the V gene TRBV19; TRBD1 matches 7 bases. The V and J ends lost 4 bases and 6 bases, in that order; junction bases with no gene match: 14. Per germline, CDR1 LNHDA and CDR2 SQIVND (reference sequence). The CDR3 sequence is 16 residues long. The CDR3 loop reads CASSKMGDREGKTQYF. Written as DNA, the CDR3 is TGTGCCAGTAGTAAAATGGGTGACAGGGAAGGAAAGACCCAGTACTTC.

This chain joins TRBV18 and TRBJ1-2; D not certain. CDR1 and CDR2 from the germline V gene are KGHSH and LQKENI. The CDR3 totals 17 residues. V was cut by 1 base and J by 6 bases, with 21 bases left in between. Written as DNA, the CDR3 is TGTGCCAGCTCACCACTGTCGGATCCCGATGTGCGGAATGGCTACACCTTC. This gives the protein CASSPLSDPDVRNGYTF.

The chain carries TRBV5-4 and TRBJ2-7, with 10 bases that match TRBD2. There are 15 residues in the CDR3. Germline V gene lookup returns CDR1 SGHNT and CDR2 YYREEE (reference sequence). J was trimmed by 5 bases and V by 4 bases; bases with no gene match: 9. The CDR3: CASSPGLAARDEQYF. The CDR3 nucleotides read TGTGCCAGCAGCCCCGGACTAGCGGCCCGGGACGAGCAGTACTTC.

The chain is built from TRBV5-1 and TRBJ2-7; perhaps TRBD1 as D (6 bases). V lost 0 bases to trimming and J lost 1 base, with 11 bases between them. From germline, CDR1 is SGHRS and CDR2 YFSETQ. The CDR3 loop spans 15 amino acids. This CDR3 reads CASSLEGHRSYEQYF. The CDR3 nucleotides read TGCGCCAGCAGCTTGGAGGGACATCGATCCTACGAGCAGTACTTC.

This clone was detected only once. The chain links TRBV7-9 to TRBJ2-4, with a possible D match to TRBD1 (6 bases). Germline V gene lookup returns CDR1 SEHNR and CDR2 FQNEAQ (reference sequence). Trimming shortened V by 5 bases and J by 1 base, and 9 bases separated the two germline ends. The CDR3 is 14 amino acids. This chain's CDR3 is CASSADRAKNIQYF. CDR3 nucleotides: TGTGCCAGCAGCGCCGACAGGGCCAAAAACATTCAGTACTTC.

The chain employs TRBV7-3 and TRBJ2-1; possibly TRBD1 or TRBD2 for D (5 bases each). In germline, CDR1 is SGHTA, CDR2 FQGTGA. The CDR3 contains 16 residues. V was pared by 5 bases and J by 0 bases, with 14 bases between. CDR3: CASSPPGASSYNEQFF. Here the CDR3 DNA reads TGTGCCAGCAGCCCTCCCGGGGCCTCCTCCTACAATGAGCAGTTCTTC. Variable domain in full (rest from reference TRBV7-3 and TRBJ2-1): GAGVSQTPSNKVTEKGKYVELRCDPISGHTALYWYRQSLGQGPEFLIYFQGTGAADDSGLPNDRFFAVRPEGSVSTLKIQRTERGDSAVYLCASSPPGASSYNEQFFGPGTRLTVL.